These 20 T cell receptor beta chains were all obtained from the same sample, sequenced in a study of CD8 T cells in Susac syndrome. Random hexamers were used to reverse transcribe 0.5 to 1 ug of RNA. TCRdb reprocessed the immunoSEQ multiplex PCR reads with MiXCR, giving one entry per CDR3 protein. The table records about 150,000 distinct CDR3 sequences, around 95% of them present only once. The sequenced sample was CD8+ T cells from PBMCs. These receptors were obtained from a human donor with multiple sclerosis.

This chain joins TRBV7-8 and TRBJ2-5; D not certain. The V end lost 2 bases, the J end lost 5 bases, and 12 bases lay between the germline ends. This CDR3 is built from 14 residues. Germline assignment: CDR1 SGHVS and CDR2 FQNEAQ. In nucleotides, the CDR3 is TGTGCCAGCAGCTTAACACTGTTAGGGGAGACCCAGTACTTC. It encodes CASSLTLLGETQYF.

The rearrangement joins TRBV20-1 to TRBJ1-1; D remains ambiguous. The CDR3 is made up of 13 amino acids. Trimming shortened V by 3 bases and J by 0 bases, and 8 bases separated the two germline ends. From germline, CDR1 is DFQATT and CDR2 SNEGSKA (reference sequence). The DNA of the CDR3 is TGCAGTGCTAGGCGCAGGTTGAACACTGAAGCTTTCTTT. Protein: CSARRRLNTEAFF.

The chain links TRBV4-3 to TRBJ2-7; 7 nucleotides match TRBD2. Germline V CDR1 and CDR2: LGHNA, YSLEER. This CDR3 spans 14 amino acids. V shed 2 bases, J shed 6 bases, and the junction held 7 bases outside the gene matches. CDR3 sequence: CASSQWRTGGEQYF. CDR3 DNA: TGCGCCAGCAGCCAATGGAGGACGGGGGGCGAGCAGTACTTC.

J is TRBJ1-1 and V is TRBV6-2 or TRBV6-3; D ambiguous. The CDR3 runs to 12 residues. V gave up 2 bases and J gave up 8 bases, with 9 bases separating them. Germline V CDR1 and CDR2: MNHEY, SVGEGT. The CDR3 DNA reads as TGTGCCAGCAGTTACCCTGGGGTCGAAGCTTTCTTT. Protein product: CASSYPGVEAFF.

The rearrangement joins TRBV5-1 to TRBJ1-2; D call uncertain. CDR3 length equals 14 residues. V was cut by 0 bases and J by 4 bases, with 10 bases left in between. CDR1 SGHRS and CDR2 YFSETQ come from the germline V gene. CDR3 region: CASSLGPDPYGYTF. CDR3 nucleotide sequence: TGCGCCAGCAGCTTGGGGCCGGACCCCTATGGCTACACCTTC.

Here the CDR3 reads CATSQGQATPGETQYF. The CDR3, as DNA: TGTGCCACCAGCCAAGGCCAGGCTACACCGGGGGAGACCCAGTACTTC. The V gene is TRBV15, the J gene TRBJ2-5; D might be TRBD2 (5 bases). The V gene's germline CDR1 is LNHNV and CDR2 YYDKDF (reference sequence). The ends were cut back, 5 bases at V and 5 bases at J, with 21 bases in the middle. The CDR3 runs to 16 residues.

The J gene is TRBJ2-7, the V gene TRBV29-1, with 7 bases fitting TRBD2. Losses at the gene ends were 5 bases for V and 4 bases for J; bases not matched to a gene: 5. This CDR3 has 12 amino acids. CDR1 and CDR2 (germline): SQVTM, ANQGSEA. The CDR3 protein is CSVSGGEYEQYF. As DNA, the CDR3 is TGCAGCGTTAGTGGGGGGGAGTACGAGCAGTACTTC.

The chain is built from TRBV23-1 and TRBJ2-7, with a possible D match to TRBD1 (6 bases). TRBV23-1 counts as an open reading frame of uncertain function. Trimming took off 8 bases at V and 2 bases at J, with 16 bases between the two ends. The CDR3 is 14 residues long. The CDR3: CASGTQGFAYEQYF. In DNA form, the CDR3 reads TGCGCCAGCGGAACACAGGGTTTCGCCTACGAGCAGTACTTC.

The CDR3 spells CSVVRDRYGYTF. The CDR3 region has the DNA TGCAGCGTTGTTCGGGATAGATATGGCTACACCTTC. The chain uses TRBV29-1 and TRBJ1-2; D ambiguous. This CDR3 spans 12 amino acids. V was pared by 4 bases and J by 5 bases, with 11 bases between. In germline, CDR1 is SQVTM, CDR2 ANQGSEA.

This rearrangement joins TRBV5-5 to TRBJ2-2; D not certain. CDR1 is SGHKS, CDR2 YYEKEE, per germline (reference sequence). The CDR3 length is 13 residues. V was shortened by 7 bases and J by 5 bases, with 12 bases between the two germline ends. CDR3 loop: CASGLGVTGELFF. In nucleotides, the CDR3 is TGTGCCAGCGGGCTTGGGGTGACCGGGGAGCTGTTTTTT.

This chain joins TRBV6-5 and TRBJ1-3; D is ambiguous. This CDR3 is 16 amino acids long. Trimming left V 0 bases short and J 0 bases short, with 9 bases between. Germline V gives CDR1 MNHEY, CDR2 SVGAGI. The CDR3 DNA reads as TGTGCCAGCAGTTACTCCCCGGGAAGCTCTGGAAACACCATATATTTT. This codes for CASSYSPGSSGNTIYF.

The V gene is TRBV25-1, the J gene TRBJ2-7; D may be TRBD1 (5 bases). Germline-derived CDR1 and CDR2 are MGHDK and SYGVNS. There are 13 residues in the CDR3. V was cut by 6 bases and J by 1 base, with 10 bases left in between. This CDR3 is CASSADSSYEQYF. In nucleotides, the CDR3 is TGTGCCAGCAGCGCTGACAGTTCCTACGAGCAGTACTTC.

The chain uses TRBV27 and TRBJ1-2; D is possibly TRBD1 (5 bases). Deletions cut 3 bases from V and 3 bases from J, with 11 bases between. The CDR3 is made up of 14 amino acids. In germline, CDR1 is MNHEY, CDR2 SMNVEV (reference sequence). CDR3 in amino acids: CASSLGGYDYGYTF. The DNA for the CDR3 is TGTGCCAGCAGTTTGGGGGGGTACGACTATGGCTACACCTTC.

The sample holds one count of this clonotype. The chain uses TRBV14 and TRBJ1-1; D call uncertain. V lost 1 base to trimming and J lost 8 bases, with 5 bases between them. This CDR3 is built from 11 residues. Germline loops: CDR1 SGHDN, CDR2 FVKESK. CDR3 nucleotide sequence: TGTGCCAGCAGCCAAGTGCGAGAAGCTTTCTTT. Amino acid sequence: CASSQVREAFF. The full variable domain, its missing parts supplied by reference TRBV14 and TRBJ1-1, is EAGVTQFPSHSVIEKGQTVTLRCDPISGHDNLYWYRRVMGKEIKFLLHFVKESKQDESGMPNNRFLAERTGGTYSTLKVQPAELEDSGVYFCASSQVREAFFGQGTRLTVV.

This chain connects TRBV5-6 to TRBJ2-1, with 7 bases fitting TRBD1. V lost 3 bases and J lost 5; bases outside the gene matches: 8. CDR1 is SGHDT and CDR2 is YYEEEE in the germline V gene. The CDR3 covers 15 residues. CDR3 in DNA: TGTGCCAGCAGCTCGACCCGACAGGGAGACAATGAGCAGTTCTTC. Encoded protein: CASSSTRQGDNEQFF.

The chain employs TRBV5-8 and TRBJ1-5; maybe TRBD1 (6 bases). The V gene lost 5 bases and the J gene lost 3 bases, with 12 bases spanning the gap. This CDR3 is 14 amino acids long. The germline V gene encodes CDR1 SGHTS and CDR2 YDEGEE. The CDR3: CASSSGQYNQPQHF. CDR3 DNA: TGTGCCAGCAGTTCTGGACAGTACAATCAGCCCCAGCATTTT.

The chain recombines TRBV5-4 with TRBJ2-1, with D maybe TRBD1 (6 bases). V gave up 1 base and J gave up 10 bases, with 27 bases separating them. CDR1 is SGHNT, CDR2 YYREEE, per germline (reference sequence). This CDR3 has 18 amino acids. The CDR3 loop reads CASSLRLGGAVFPAEQFF. The CDR3, as DNA: TGTGCCAGCAGCTTGAGGCTTGGGGGCGCGGTCTTCCCTGCCGAGCAGTTCTTC.

This chain connects TRBV9 to TRBJ2-7; D is unclear. The germline V gene has CDR1 SGDLS and CDR2 YYNGEE. Deletions cut 3 bases from V and 7 bases from J, with 11 bases between. This CDR3 region has 12 residues. In DNA, the CDR3 is TGTGCCAGCAGCGCCAGCCCCAGGGAGCAGTACTTC. Translation gives CASSASPREQYF. Combining the CDR3 with reference TRBV9 and TRBJ2-7 gives the whole variable domain DSGVTQTPKHLITATGQRVTLRCSPRSGDLSVYWYQQSLDQGLQFLIQYYNGEERAKGNILERFSAQQFPDLHSELNLSSLELGDSALYFCASSASPREQYFGPGTRLTVT.

The rearrangement joins TRBV10-3 to TRBJ2-5; possible D gene TRBD1, 5 bases. Germline V gene lookup returns CDR1 ENHRY and CDR2 SYGVKD. V was pared by 7 bases and J by 5 bases, with 14 bases between. This CDR3 contains 13 residues. CDR3 sequence: CAIKGPEAETQYF. The CDR3 nucleotides read TGTGCCATCAAGGGGCCCGAGGCGGAGACCCAGTACTTC.

The chain employs TRBV7-9 and TRBJ1-1, with D possibly being TRBD1 (6 bases). The CDR3 length is 16 residues. Germline V gives CDR1 SEHNR, CDR2 FQNEAQ (reference sequence). Trimming stripped 3 bases from V and 6 bases from J, with 20 bases between. CDR3 sequence: CASSFGAQGRIAEAFF. CDR3 coding DNA: TGTGCCAGCAGCTTCGGGGCCCAGGGGAGAATCGCTGAAGCTTTCTTT.